The clone carrying this TCR beta chain has just a few counts. Its antigen is unidentified. The data are from a study of beta chain features in type 1 diabetes. The authors sorted CD4+ naive, central memory, regulatory and stem cell-like memory cells via CD45RO/CCR7/CD25/CD127/CD95/CD27. General study points: A PCR bias possibly favoring shorter templates would apply equally to patients and controls. TCRB CDR3s were moderately but significantly shorter in Type 1 diabetes patients in all four CD4+ subsets. Patients' naive, central memory and Treg TCRB repertoires seemed closer to one another than those of healthy donors. The study found fewer insertions and more deletions at VDJ junctions in type 1 diabetes patients.

Every isolated RNA sample was fully reverse transcribed, so sequencing captured expressed TCRB transcripts. The data were produced by immunoSEQ multiplex PCR, yet TCRdb's version contains in-frame clones alone and is incomplete. The sample holds 350,000 to 450,000 clones; roughly 12% are singletons and the top ten take 0.0085% to 0.012%. Material for sequencing was naive CD4+ T cells from blood. The sequence was obtained from a woman in her late teens or twenties with type 1 diabetes.

As DNA, the CDR3 is TGTGCCTGGAGTGTGGGAGGGACCGCGAAGGGCTACACCTTC. Translated: CAWSVGGTAKGYTF. The genes are TRBV30 and TRBJ1-2, with D perhaps TRBD1 (5 bases). Trimming took off 0 bases at V and 8 bases at J, with 16 bases between the two ends. CDR3 length equals 14 residues. CDR1 and CDR2 from the germline V gene are GTSNPN and SVGIG (reference sequence).